Presented here are 8 T cell receptor beta chains from one specimen sequenced in a study of blood T cell repertoires in COVID-19. The method was immunoSEQ multiplex PCR; TCRdb's version includes in-frame clones alone and lacks a portion of them. Of roughly 160,000 clones in the sample, about four fifths were seen once. The specimen was peripheral blood. These receptors all stem from a man aged 65-85 years with active or convalescent COVID-19.

The chain employs TRBV7-2 and TRBJ1-1; a possible D gene is TRBD1 (6 bases). From germline, CDR1 is SGHTA and CDR2 FQGNSA. The CDR3 extends over 15 amino acids. V was shortened by 5 bases and J by 1 base, with 14 bases between the two germline ends. CDR3 sequence: CASSPRQARNTEAFF. Here the CDR3 DNA reads TGTGCCAGCAGCCCTAGACAGGCGAGGAACACTGAAGCTTTCTTT.

V and J are TRBV6-6 and TRBJ1-5; D is ambiguous. The V gene's germline CDR1 is MNHNY and CDR2 SVGAGI (reference sequence). CDR3 size: 15 residues. Trimming cost V 7 bases and J 3 bases, with 16 bases left between them. The CDR3 reads CASKGFGKDNQPQHF. The CDR3 DNA reads TGTGCCAGCAAAGGATTCGGGAAGGACAATCAGCCCCAGCATTTT.

This clone has only a few counts. The chain joins TRBV7-8 to TRBJ2-7; D is ambiguous. Germline V lookup: CDR1 SGHVS, CDR2 FQNEAQ. Deletions cut 5 bases from V and 3 bases from J, with 11 bases between. The CDR3 has 13 residues. CDR3 DNA sequence: TGTGCCAGCAGCCCTGACTCTGACTACGAGCAGTACTTC. Encoded protein: CASSPDSDYEQYF.

The chain is built from TRBV6-5 and TRBJ1-4; 7 bases fit TRBD1. In germline, CDR1 is MNHEY, CDR2 SVGAGI. The CDR3 consists of 14 residues. Losses at the gene ends were 2 bases for V and 5 bases for J; bases not matched to a gene: 2. The CDR3 region is CASSYDRANEKLFF. The CDR3 nucleotides are TGTGCCAGCAGTTACGACAGGGCGAATGAAAAACTGTTTTTT.

The chain couples TRBV7-2 to TRBJ2-5, with D perhaps matching TRBD2 (7 bases). Trimming took 5 bases from V and 5 from J, leaving 27 bases between them. The germline V gene has CDR1 SGHTA and CDR2 FQGNSA. CDR3 length equals 18 residues. This chain's CDR3 is CASSPRRGGARARETQYF. CDR3 sequence (DNA): TGTGCCAGCAGCCCCCGTAGGGGGGGGGCCAGGGCTCGGGAGACCCAGTACTTC.

This chain joins TRBV6-5 and TRBJ2-1; tentative D call: TRBD1 (6 bases). Germline V gene lookup returns CDR1 MNHEY and CDR2 SVGAGI. CDR3 size: 15 residues. V lost 6 bases and J 7 bases, leaving 19 bases between the germline ends. The CDR3 sequence is CASSASPDSPNEQFF. In DNA form, the CDR3 reads TGTGCCAGCAGCGCATCCCCGGACAGTCCGAATGAGCAGTTCTTC.

The rearrangement joins TRBV2 to TRBJ1-5, with a tentative D call TRBD1 (6 bases). The CDR3 loop spans 15 amino acids. The germline V gene has CDR1 SNHLY and CDR2 FYNNEI. The V end lost 8 bases, the J end lost 3 bases, and 17 bases lay between the germline ends. CDR3 bases: TGTGCCAGCTCTCCTCGGGACATACTCAATCAGCCCCAGCATTTT. Encoded protein: CASSPRDILNQPQHF.

The chain links TRBV19 to TRBJ1-6; tentatively, D is TRBD1 (6 bases). Germline CDR1 is LNHDA and CDR2 is SQIVND (reference sequence). CDR3 size: 14 residues. Trimming took off 3 bases at V and 8 bases at J, with 11 bases between the two ends. CDR3 residues: CASSIQGIDSPLHF. The CDR3 coding sequence is TGTGCCAGTAGTATTCAGGGGATCGATTCACCCCTCCACTTT.